One sample yielded the 22 T cell receptor beta chains listed below, sequenced in a study of CD8 T cells in ankylosing spondylitis. TCRdb used MiXCR to reprocess the 5' RACE reads, holding one entry per CDR3 protein. In the table there are roughly 48,000 distinct CDR3 sequences, less than 8.5% of which are singletons. Sequenced: blood, either unsorted or a sorted T cell fraction (not recorded which). The receptors derive from a female donor with ankylosing spondylitis or in good health (not recorded which).

The CDR3 spells CASSLTGQEETQYF. CDR3 nucleotide sequence: TGTGCCAGCAGCTTAACGGGACAAGAAGAGACCCAGTACTTC. The chain is built from TRBV7-2 and TRBJ2-5; TRBD1 is a possible D gene (6 bases). The CDR3 is 14 residues long. Germline V gives CDR1 SGHTA, CDR2 FQGNSA. Trimming took off 2 bases at V and 3 bases at J, with 10 bases between the two ends.

This clonotype was seen ten or more times. The chain has TRBV12-3 or TRBV12-4 and TRBJ2-5; TRBD2 agrees at 9 bases. With V trimmed by 3 bases and J by 1 base, 3 bases remained unmatched. There are 15 residues in the CDR3. CDR3 amino acids: CASSFGGGGQETQYF. The CDR3 DNA follows: TGTGCCAGCAGTTTCGGCGGGGGGGGCCAAGAGACCCAGTACTTC.

This clonotype is a singleton in its sample. The junction differs from germline at one of its ends, possibly a read error. The V gene is TRBV20-1, the J gene TRBJ2-5; no clear D gene. CDR3 size: 10 residues. Per the germline V gene, CDR1 is DFQATT and CDR2 is SNEGSKA (reference sequence). The CDR3 is CSVGQGTQYF. CDR3 coding DNA: TGCAGTGTCGGCCAAGGGACCCAGTACTTC.

This clonotype was detected many times. The rearrangement joins TRBV12-3 or TRBV12-4 to TRBJ1-3, with no clear D. Trimming cost V 3 bases and J 3 bases, with 3 bases left between them. This CDR3 is built from 12 residues. The CDR3 region has the DNA TGTGCCAGCAGTTTTGTTGGAAACACCATATATTTT. Its protein is CASSFVGNTIYF.

The count of this clonotype is one. CDR3 region: CASSPSTGGLDNSPLHF. As DNA, the CDR3 is TGCGCCAGCAGCCCGTCGACAGGCGGGCTTGATAATTCACCCCTCCACTTT. This sequence joins TRBV5-1 and TRBJ1-6, with D tentatively TRBD1 (6 bases). V lost 4 bases and J 5 bases, leaving 19 bases between the germline ends. Per germline, CDR1 SGHRS and CDR2 YFSETQ. The CDR3 loop spans 17 amino acids.

This clonotype has ten or more counts. This chain joins TRBV5-1 and TRBJ1-1; 7 bases align to TRBD1. Looked up from germline, CDR1 is SGHRS and CDR2 is YFSETQ. V dropped 8 bases and J dropped 1; count of bases not matched to a gene: 8. The CDR3 spans 14 residues. The CDR3 is CASGQGGANTEAFF. The DNA of the CDR3 is TGCGCCAGTGGTCAGGGGGGGGCGAACACTGAAGCTTTCTTT.

This clonotype was counted at least ten times. This chain links TRBV29-1 with TRBJ2-7; possibly TRBD1 or TRBD2 for D (5 bases each). This CDR3 comprises 14 residues. The germline V gene has CDR1 SQVTM and CDR2 ANQGSEA. Trimming stripped 7 bases from V and 7 bases from J, with 23 bases between. The CDR3 is CSARPGYSGSEQYF. The CDR3 DNA reads as TGCAGCGCGAGACCAGGGTATTCGGGAAGTGAGCAGTACTTC.

This clonotype was seen repeatedly, ten times or more. The V and J genes are TRBV12-3 or TRBV12-4 and TRBJ2-3; D unresolved. Deletions cut 5 bases from V and 6 bases from J, with 9 bases between. The CDR3 has 12 residues. Here the CDR3 DNA reads TGTGCCAGCAGTCCCTTGGGTGATACGCAGTATTTT. Translating gives CASSPLGDTQYF.

This clonotype was counted many times. The chain links TRBV5-1 to TRBJ1-2; D gene uncertain. Between the trimmed V and J ends, which lost 0 bases and 3 bases, there was a span of 18 bases. This CDR3 contains 17 residues. The germline CDR1 and CDR2 sequences are SGHRS and YFSETQ. This chain's CDR3 is CASSLGPYGDRDYGYTF. As DNA, the CDR3 is TGCGCCAGCAGCTTGGGGCCTTACGGGGATCGGGACTATGGCTACACCTTC. The full variable domain, completed using reference TRBV5-1 and TRBJ1-2, is KAGVTQTPRYLIKTRGQQVTLSCSPISGHRSVSWYQQTPGQGLQFLFEYFSETQRNKGNFPGRFSGRQFSNSRSEMNVSTLELGDSALYLCASSLGPYGDRDYGYTFGSGTRLTVV.

This clonotype was detected many times. The chain is built from TRBV18 and TRBJ1-1; D gene unclear. This CDR3 region has 14 residues. Trimming pared 0 bases from V and 2 bases from J, leaving 7 bases between. Germline-derived CDR1 and CDR2 are KGHSH and LQKENI. The CDR3 reads CASSPPPGNTEAFF. The DNA of the CDR3 is TGTGCCAGCTCACCACCTCCGGGAAACACTGAAGCTTTCTTT. The full variable domain, with the rest looked up from reference TRBV18 and TRBJ1-1, is NAGVMQNPRHLVRRRGQEARLRCSPMKGHSHVYWYRQLPEEGLKFMVYLQKENIIDESGMPKERFSAEFPKEGPSILRIQQVVRGDSAAYFCASSPPPGNTEAFFGQGTRLTVV.

This clonotype was seen many times. The V gene is TRBV6-5, the J gene TRBJ2-6; D unclear. The CDR3 covers 19 residues. CDR1 and CDR2 from the germline V gene are MNHEY and SVGAGI. Trimming cost V 0 bases and J 1 base, with 16 bases left between them. The CDR3 DNA reads as TGTGCCAGCAGTTACTCGAGGTCTCCTCCCAAATCTGGGGCCAACGTCCTGACTTTC. This encodes CASSYSRSPPKSGANVLTF.

This clonotype came up many times. The CDR3 DNA reads as TGTGCCAGCATCGCAGAACCCGGGGCCCTAGCCCAGCCCCAGCATTTT. Translated: CASIAEPGALAQPQHF. The chain is built from TRBV12-3 or TRBV12-4 and TRBJ1-5; maybe TRBD1 (5 bases). V was shortened by 7 bases and J by 7 bases, with 23 bases between the two germline ends. The CDR3 has 16 residues.

This clonotype appeared many times. This rearrangement joins TRBV12-3 or TRBV12-4 to TRBJ1-4, with D possibly TRBD1 on 6 matching bases. V lost 5 bases and J 6 bases, leaving 16 bases between the germline ends. The CDR3 is 15 residues long. CDR3 nucleotide sequence: TGTGCCAGCAGTCCATGGACAGCCCCGCATGAAAAACTGTTTTTT. This gives the protein CASSPWTAPHEKLFF.

This clonotype appeared a single time. This chain connects TRBV20-1 to TRBJ2-3, with 7 bases fitting TRBD1. Germline values: CDR1 DFQATT, CDR2 SNEGSKA (reference sequence). There are 13 residues in the CDR3. V lost 6 bases to trimming and J lost 4 bases; unmatched junction nucleotides: 7. The CDR3 DNA reads TGCAGTGCCTGGCAGGGGGAAGCAGATACGCAGTATTTT. The encoded protein is CSAWQGEADTQYF.

This clonotype occurred many times. This chain links TRBV29-1 with TRBJ1-2; 7 bases are shared with TRBD1. This CDR3 comprises 12 residues. The junction had 4 bases not matched to a gene; V was cut back by 2 bases and J by 7 bases. Germline CDR1 SQVTM, CDR2 ANQGSEA. CDR3 DNA sequence: TGCAGCGTTGAATCCGACAGGGTTGGCTACACCTTC. The encoded protein is CSVESDRVGYTF.

This clonotype has more than one count but fewer than ten. It may be a read error: a sequence one base away is much more abundant. This chain links TRBV27 with TRBJ1-4; D gene uncertain. The CDR3 is 13 amino acids. The germline CDR1 and CDR2 sequences are MNHEY and SMNVEV (reference sequence). V lost 5 bases to trimming and J lost 8 bases, with 12 bases between them. CDR3 loop: CASSVRGWEKLFF. CDR3 nucleotides: TGTGCCAGCAGTGTAAGAGGGTGGGAAAAACTGTTTTTT.

There are many counts of this clonotype. V is TRBV7-9 and J is TRBJ1-5; D is ambiguous. This CDR3 contains 13 residues. Trimming cost V 5 bases and J 5 bases, with 10 bases left between them. The germline gives CDR1 SEHNR, CDR2 FQNEAQ (reference sequence). The CDR3 DNA follows: TGTGCCAGCAGCAAGGAGTGGGATCAGCCCCAGCATTTT. Translation: CASSKEWDQPQHF.

This clonotype was counted at least ten times. This sequence joins TRBV27 and TRBJ2-2, with 11 nucleotides matching TRBD1. CDR3 length equals 17 residues. CDR1 and CDR2 (germline): MNHEY, SMNVEV (reference sequence). The ends lost 3 bases at V and 4 bases at J; junction bases unmatched: 7. The CDR3 DNA follows: TGTGCCAGCAGTTTGGAACCGGGACAGGGGGGCACCGGGGAGCTGTTTTTT. Protein: CASSLEPGQGGTGELFF.

This clonotype showed up many times. The germline gene is not matched at one end of the junction; a read error may be the cause. V usage is TRBV6-5 and J usage is TRBJ1-4; D is undetermined. Germline CDR1 reads MNHEY; CDR2 reads SVGAGI. CDR3 length equals 15 residues. The chain's CDR3 is CASGYDLSTNEKLFF. In DNA, the CDR3 is TGTGCCAGCGGTTACGATCTCTCAACTAATGAAAAACTGTTTTTT.

This clonotype has at least ten counts. The rearrangement links TRBV5-1 to TRBJ2-3; D remains ambiguous. Trimming shortened V by 0 bases and J by 6 bases, and 11 bases separated the two germline ends. The germline gives CDR1 SGHRS, CDR2 YFSETQ. The length of the CDR3 is 14 residues. The CDR3 here is CASSLGTPADTQYF. CDR3 nucleotides: TGCGCCAGCAGCTTGGGGACCCCTGCGGATACGCAGTATTTT.

This clonotype showed up many times. The chain recombines TRBV29-1 with TRBJ2-6; a possible D gene is TRBD1 (6 bases). The germline gives CDR1 SQVTM, CDR2 ANQGSEA. The ends were cut back, 7 bases at V and 0 bases at J, with 22 bases in the middle. The CDR3 runs to 18 residues. The CDR3 sequence: CSATGLNGPNSGANVLTF. For the CDR3, the DNA is TGCAGCGCGACAGGTCTAAATGGGCCAAACTCTGGGGCCAACGTCCTGACTTTC. Full variable domain (outside the CDR3, taken from reference TRBV29-1 and TRBJ2-6): SAVISQKPSRDICQRGTSLTIQCQVDSQVTMMFWYRQQPGQSLTLIATANQGSEATYESGFVIDKFPISRPNLTFSTLTVSNMSPEDSSIYLCSATGLNGPNSGANVLTFGAGSRLTVL.

This clonotype was found many times. The genes are TRBV6-5 and TRBJ1-1, with TRBD1 as a possible D gene (6 bases). V lost 0 bases and J lost 6, with 14 bases in between. The CDR3 runs 15 residues. Germline V gene sequence: CDR1 MNHEY, CDR2 SVGAGI. The CDR3 DNA reads as TGTGCCAGCAGTTACTCAACAGGGTTGTTCCCTGAAGCTTTCTTT. It codes for CASSYSTGLFPEAFF.